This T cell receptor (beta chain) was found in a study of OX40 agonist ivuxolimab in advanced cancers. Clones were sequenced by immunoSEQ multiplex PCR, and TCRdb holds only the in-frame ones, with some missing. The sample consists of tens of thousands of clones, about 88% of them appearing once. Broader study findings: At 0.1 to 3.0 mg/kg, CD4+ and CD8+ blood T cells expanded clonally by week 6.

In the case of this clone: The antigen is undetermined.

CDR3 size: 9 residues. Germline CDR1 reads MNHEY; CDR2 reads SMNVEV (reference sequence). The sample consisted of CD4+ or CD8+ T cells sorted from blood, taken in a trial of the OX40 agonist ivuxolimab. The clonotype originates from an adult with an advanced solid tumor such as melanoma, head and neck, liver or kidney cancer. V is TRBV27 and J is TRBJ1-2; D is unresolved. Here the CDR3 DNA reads TGTGCGCTGGGTTATGGCTACACCTTC. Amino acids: CALGYGYTF.